The clone carrying this T cell receptor (beta chain) appeared a single time. This sample was taken from a study of blood T cell repertoires in COVID-19. Authors' analysis steps: Reference gene primer amplification gave nucleated cell count estimates. TCRdb's copy holds only in-frame clones and misses some; the assay was immunoSEQ multiplex PCR. D and trimming come from the DNA, and the V and J calls and clone size come from that table. Seen here are about 150,000 clones, about 87% observed once, and the top ten hold about 6%. Trimming removed 2 bases from V and 7 bases from J; junction bases left unmatched: 8. CDR1 is SQVTM, CDR2 ANQGSEA, per germline. This CDR3 has 14 amino acids.

The sequence was collected from an elderly man with acute or convalescent COVID-19. Sequencing input: peripheral blood. The chain has TRBV29-1 and TRBJ1-1; 9 bases are shared with TRBD1. CDR3 DNA: TGCAGCGTTGAAAGCTTGGGACAGGGCGGTGAAGCTTTCTTT. This codes for CSVESLGQGGEAFF. The full variable domain, in which reference TRBV29-1 and TRBJ1-1 provide the parts outside the CDR3, is SAVISQKPSRDICQRGTSLTIQCQVDSQVTMMFWYRQQPGQSLTLIATANQGSEATYESGFVIDKFPISRPNLTFSTLTVSNMSPEDSSIYLCSVESLGQGGEAFFGQGTRLTVV.